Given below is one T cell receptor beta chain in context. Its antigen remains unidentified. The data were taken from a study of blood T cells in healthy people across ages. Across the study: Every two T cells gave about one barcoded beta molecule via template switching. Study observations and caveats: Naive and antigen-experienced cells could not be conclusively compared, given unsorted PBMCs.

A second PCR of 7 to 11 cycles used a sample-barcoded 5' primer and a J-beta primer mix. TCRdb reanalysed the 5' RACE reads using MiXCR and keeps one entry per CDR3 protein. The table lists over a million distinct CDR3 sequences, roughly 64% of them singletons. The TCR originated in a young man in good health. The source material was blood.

The CDR3 region is CSALPGETQETQYF. Here the CDR3 DNA reads TGCAGCGCTCTGCCGGGTGAGACACAAGAGACCCAGTACTTC. The rearrangement links TRBV29-1 to TRBJ2-5; D unresolved. The CDR3 has 14 residues. V was trimmed by 7 bases and J by 2 bases, leaving 17 bases between them. Germline V gives CDR1 SQVTM, CDR2 ANQGSEA.